These 30 T cell receptor beta chains were sequenced from one sample in a study of T-cell memory formation after mild COVID-19. TCRdb reprocessed the 5' RACE reads via MiXCR and lists one record per CDR3 protein. The sample lists approximately 570,000 distinct CDR3 sequences, roughly 18% occurring once. Sample: PBMCs or a T cell subset sorted from them (not recorded which). The receptors stem from an adult woman who had mild COVID-19 (a few samples of this study predate the infection). Cell type and time point are not known.

This clonotype was found many times. The J gene is TRBJ2-2, the V gene TRBV11-2; TRBD2 matches 10 bases. V was pared by 8 bases and J by 6 bases, with 12 bases of the junction left unmatched. This CDR3 region has 16 residues. CDR1 is SGHAT, CDR2 FQNNGV, per germline. The DNA of the CDR3 is TGTGCCAGCTCCCACAGAGCGGGGGGGCGTCCCGGGGAGCTGTTTTTT. This sequence encodes CASSHRAGGRPGELFF. The whole variable domain, filled in from reference TRBV11-2 and TRBJ2-2, reads EAGVAQSPRYKIIEKRQSVAFWCNPISGHATLYWYQQILGQGPKLLIQFQNNGVVDDSQLPKDRFSAERLKGVDSTLKIQPAKLEDSAVYLCASSHRAGGRPGELFFGEGSRLTVL.

This chain links TRBV9 with TRBJ2-3; 9 nucleotides agree with TRBD2. Germline V gene sequence: CDR1 SGDLS, CDR2 YYNGEE. V was pared by 1 base and J by 2 bases, with 8 bases of the junction left unmatched. The CDR3 contains 17 residues. The CDR3 DNA reads TGTGCCAGCAGCGTACCCTGGGGCGGGGGGGACACAGATACGCAGTATTTT. This translates into CASSVPWGGGDTDTQYF.

This clonotype occurred a few times. This chain joins TRBV7-2 and TRBJ2-1; 12 bases line up with TRBD1. Germline CDR1 and CDR2: SGHTA and FQGNSA. This CDR3 spans 16 amino acids. V lost 5 bases, J lost 10 bases, and 12 bases stayed unmatched. CDR3 residues: CASSAQRGQGAQEQFF. CDR3 coding DNA: TGTGCCAGCAGCGCACAACGGGGACAGGGGGCACAAGAGCAGTTCTTC.

The CDR3 DNA is TGCGCCAGCAGCCAAGTACCAGGGATGCAATATGAAAAACTGTTTTTT. Amino acids: CASSQVPGMQYEKLFF. The chain has TRBV4-1 and TRBJ1-4, with D possibly being TRBD1 (5 bases). The length of the CDR3 is 16 residues. V gave up 1 base and J gave up 6 bases, with 15 bases separating them. In germline, CDR1 is MGHRA, CDR2 YSYEKL.

This clonotype was observed once. The chain combines TRBV20-1 with TRBJ2-2; tentatively, D is TRBD1 (5 bases). CDR1 and CDR2 (germline): DFQATT, SNEGSKA (reference sequence). This CDR3 has 15 amino acids. The V end lost 3 bases, the J end lost 4 bases, and 15 bases lay between the germline ends. The CDR3 region is CSASANRRGTGELFF. CDR3 DNA: TGCAGTGCTAGTGCAAACAGGCGTGGCACCGGGGAGCTGTTTTTT.

The J gene is TRBJ2-3, the V gene TRBV12-3 or TRBV12-4, with 12 bases matching TRBD2. The CDR3 covers 15 residues. The ends lost 5 bases at V and 6 bases at J; junction bases unmatched: 6. Here the CDR3 reads CASSPSGGAADTQYF. The CDR3 DNA reads TGTGCCAGCAGTCCTAGCGGGGGGGCTGCGGATACGCAGTATTTT.

This clonotype was picked up many times. The chain carries TRBV6-2 or TRBV6-3 and TRBJ2-7; D remains unclear. The CDR3 contains 12 residues. V was clipped by 2 bases and J by 4 bases, with 6 bases between them. From germline, CDR1 is MNHEY and CDR2 SVGEGT. The CDR3 reads CASSYVGYEQYF. In nucleotides, the CDR3 is TGTGCCAGCAGTTACGTTGGATACGAGCAGTACTTC.

V usage is TRBV29-1 and J usage is TRBJ2-3, with TRBD2 matching 11 bases. The CDR3 is made up of 14 amino acids. The germline V gene has CDR1 SQVTM and CDR2 ANQGSEA. V shed 6 bases and J 5 bases; nucleotides not matched to a gene: 7. The CDR3: CSVIAGGNGDTQYF. In DNA form, the CDR3 reads TGCAGCGTCATAGCGGGGGGGAATGGAGATACGCAGTATTTT.

The sample holds a few counts of this clonotype. V and J are TRBV5-1 and TRBJ2-2; 9 bases agree with TRBD2. The trim removed 1 base at V and 2 bases at J, leaving 3 bases unmatched. Germline CDR1 SGHRS, CDR2 YFSETQ. The CDR3 extends over 16 amino acids. The CDR3 reads CASSLRSGGNTGELFF. The CDR3 coding sequence is TGCGCCAGCAGCTTGCGTAGCGGGGGTAACACCGGGGAGCTGTTTTTT.

This clonotype was seen more than once but under ten times. The V gene is TRBV21-1, the J gene TRBJ2-1; TRBD2, as called in the table, went unchecked against the DNA. TRBV21-1 is annotated as a pseudogene. The CDR3 runs to 18 residues. CDR3 in amino acids: CASSKAHELAGGNNEQFF. The CDR3 nucleotides read TGTGCCAGCAGCAAAGCCCACGAACTAGCGGGTGGGAACAATGAGCAGTTCTTC.

The chain employs TRBV3-1 and TRBJ1-2, with D perhaps TRBD1 (5 bases). The CDR3 totals 17 residues. The germline V and J ends were trimmed by 0 bases and 4 bases, with 18 bases remaining between them. Looked up from germline, CDR1 is LGHDT and CDR2 is YNNKEL (reference sequence). DNA for the CDR3: TGTGCCAGCAGCCAAGATGCCAGCGGGGCACCCGTCTATGGCTACACCTTC. This sequence encodes CASSQDASGAPVYGYTF.

The chain combines TRBV7-9 with TRBJ2-1, with D possibly matching TRBD1 (6 bases). V gave up 1 base and J gave up 7 bases, with 11 bases separating them. This CDR3 contains 14 residues. Germline V lookup: CDR1 SEHNR, CDR2 FQNEAQ (reference sequence). CDR3 DNA: TGTGCCAGCAGCTTAGGGACAGCCCGGAATGAGCAGTTCTTC. This translates into CASSLGTARNEQFF.

The rearrangement joins TRBV7-9 to TRBJ2-2; 8 bases are a match to TRBD1. The J segment lost 7 bases and the V segment lost 2 bases, leaving 6 bases of the junction unmatched. Germline-derived CDR1 and CDR2 are SEHNR and FQNEAQ (reference sequence). The CDR3 totals 15 residues. The CDR3 sequence: CASSLTRGRNGELFF. CDR3 nucleotide sequence: TGTGCCAGCAGCTTAACCAGGGGGCGTAACGGGGAGCTGTTTTTT.

This clonotype was observed a handful of times. The chain carries TRBV29-1 and TRBJ2-6; D gene unclear. The germline V and J ends were trimmed by 2 bases and 0 bases, with 8 bases remaining between them. CDR3 size: 15 residues. The V gene's germline CDR1 is SQVTM and CDR2 ANQGSEA. The CDR3 DNA reads TGCAGCGTTGAAATCTGGAGCTCTGGGGCCAACGTCCTGACTTTC. This gives the protein CSVEIWSSGANVLTF.

V usage is TRBV10-3 and J usage is TRBJ2-7, with D possibly TRBD1 on 6 matching bases. CDR1 is ENHRY, CDR2 SYGVKD, per germline. Trimming removed 6 bases at V and 5 bases at J, with 17 bases between. The CDR3 has 14 amino acids. CDR3 in DNA: TGTGCCATCAGCGACCCCAGGGGAATCCACGAGCAGTACTTC. It is translated as CAISDPRGIHEQYF.

This clonotype occurred many times. The chain combines TRBV20-1 with TRBJ2-3; no reliable D call. V lost 4 bases to trimming and J lost 0 bases, with 8 bases between them. In germline, CDR1 is DFQATT, CDR2 SNEGSKA (reference sequence). This CDR3 contains 13 residues. Here the CDR3 reads CSATILSTDTQYF. The CDR3 nucleotides read TGCAGTGCTACGATACTGAGCACAGATACGCAGTATTTT.

This clonotype turned up a few times. An end of the junction differs from the germline gene, which may be a read error. The CDR3 loop is CSAREMGKGYTEAFF. CDR3 nucleotides: TGCAGTGCTCGAGAAATGGGGAAGGGGTACACTGAAGCTTTCTTT. This chain joins TRBV20-1 and TRBJ1-1, with D tentatively TRBD1 (5 bases). The germline V gene encodes CDR1 DFQATT and CDR2 SNEGSKA (reference sequence). The CDR3 is 15 residues long.

This clonotype was recorded at least ten times. The V call is TRBV29-1, the J call TRBJ2-1; no clear D gene. CDR3 length equals 13 residues. Germline CDR1 SQVTM, CDR2 ANQGSEA. The V and J ends lost 2 bases and 3 bases respectively, with 8 bases between them. The CDR3 loop is CSVESPIYNEQFF. The CDR3 coding sequence is TGCAGCGTTGAATCCCCTATCTACAATGAGCAGTTCTTC.

Only a few counts were recorded for this clonotype. The chain employs TRBV7-2 and TRBJ1-2, with a possible D match to TRBD1 (5 bases). In germline, CDR1 is SGHTA, CDR2 FQGNSA. CDR3 size: 12 residues. V was trimmed by 2 bases and J by 8 bases, leaving 9 bases between them. The CDR3 region is CASSLNGAGYTF. The CDR3 nucleotides are TGTGCCAGCAGCTTAAACGGGGCCGGCTACACCTTC.

This clonotype was detected only a few times. The genes are TRBV3-1 and TRBJ1-1; no clear D. V gave up 2 bases and J gave up 10 bases, with 14 bases separating them. Germline V gives CDR1 LGHDT, CDR2 YNNKEL (reference sequence). This CDR3 has 13 residues. CDR3 region: CASSQKGTGRAFF. DNA for the CDR3: TGTGCCAGCAGCCAAAAGGGCACGGGTAGAGCTTTCTTT.

This rearrangement joins TRBV4-1 to TRBJ2-7, with a tentative D call TRBD1 (5 bases). V lost 1 base and J lost 3, with 16 bases in between. Germline values: CDR1 MGHRA, CDR2 YSYEKL. The CDR3 totals 16 residues. This CDR3 reads CASSQGDSTIVYEQYF. For the CDR3, the DNA is TGCGCCAGCAGCCAAGGAGACAGTACCATAGTCTACGAGCAGTACTTC.

In its sample, this clonotype was seen a few times. The chain carries TRBV19 and TRBJ2-2; no clear D gene. This CDR3 has 15 amino acids. V was pared by 6 bases and J by 1 base, with 12 bases between. Germline V gene lookup returns CDR1 LNHDA and CDR2 SQIVND (reference sequence). CDR3 coding DNA: TGTGCCAGTAGCTTCTTGACGGTGAACACCGGGGAGCTGTTTTTT. It is translated as CASSFLTVNTGELFF. The full variable domain, rest sourced from reference TRBV19 and TRBJ2-2, is DGGITQSPKYLFRKEGQNVTLSCEQNLNHDAMYWYRQDPGQGLRLIYYSQIVNDFQKGDIAEGYSVSREKKESFPLTVTSAQKNPTAFYLCASSFLTVNTGELFFGEGSRLTVL.

The V call is TRBV12-3 or TRBV12-4, the J call TRBJ1-2; TRBD1 is a possible D gene (5 bases). Between the trimmed V and J ends, which lost 5 bases and 2 bases, there was a span of 15 bases. This CDR3 contains 15 residues. The CDR3 DNA follows: TGTGCCAGCAGTCCCGGGACCGCCAGAAACTATGGCTACACCTTC. Translation: CASSPGTARNYGYTF.

This clonotype has more than one count but fewer than ten. This chain joins TRBV12-3 or TRBV12-4 and TRBJ2-7; no definite D call. Trimming pared 3 bases from V and 5 bases from J, leaving 5 bases between. The CDR3 is 11 residues long. Here the CDR3 reads CASSLVNEQYF. CDR3 in DNA: TGTGCCAGCAGTTTGGTTAACGAGCAGTACTTC.

The rearrangement uses TRBV29-1 and TRBJ1-1; 7 bases map to TRBD1. Germline assignment: CDR1 SQVTM and CDR2 ANQGSEA. The CDR3 has 13 amino acids. J was trimmed by 4 bases and V by 5 bases; bases with no gene match: 7. CDR3 amino acids: CSVIRQGSTEAFF. The CDR3 nucleotides read TGCAGCGTTATTAGACAGGGTAGCACTGAAGCTTTCTTT.

The rearrangement joins TRBV6-6 to TRBJ2-3; TRBD2 is a possible D gene (6 bases). The ends were cut back, 2 bases at V and 11 bases at J, with 14 bases in the middle. The CDR3 length is 13 residues. Germline lookup yields CDR1 MNHNY and CDR2 SVGAGI (reference sequence). The CDR3 DNA follows: TGTGCCAGCAGTTACGTGTCCGGGGGAGAGCAGTATTTT. This encodes CASSYVSGGEQYF.

This chain uses TRBV7-8 with TRBJ1-2; 9 bases map to TRBD1. Germline values: CDR1 SGHVS, CDR2 FQNEAQ. The ends lost 1 base at V and 6 bases at J; junction bases unmatched: 3. This CDR3 has 14 amino acids. The CDR3 protein is CASSLGDRVDGYTF. The CDR3 DNA reads as TGTGCCAGCAGCTTAGGGGACAGGGTAGATGGCTACACCTTC.

The genes are TRBV12-3 or TRBV12-4 and TRBJ1-2; D remains unclear. Between the trimmed V and J ends, which lost 5 bases and 6 bases, there was a span of 16 bases. The CDR3 totals 14 residues. The CDR3 region is CASSLLSPGDGYTF. CDR3 in DNA: TGTGCCAGCAGTCTGTTAAGCCCCGGCGATGGCTACACCTTC.

This clonotype has more than one count but fewer than ten. V is TRBV15 and J is TRBJ2-1; no clear D. Germline V lookup: CDR1 LNHNV, CDR2 YYDKDF (reference sequence). V shed 5 bases and J shed 4 bases, with 15 bases lying between them. The CDR3 totals 15 residues. The CDR3 is CATSRSGSNYNEQFF. In DNA, the CDR3 is TGTGCCACCAGCCGTTCAGGCAGCAATTACAATGAGCAGTTCTTC.

CDR3 loop: CASSSLTSGQRKSSDTQYF. In DNA, the CDR3 is TGTGCCAGCAGCTCGCTTACTAGCGGGCAGAGGAAGTCCTCAGATACGCAGTATTTT. J is TRBJ2-3 and V is TRBV6-2 or TRBV6-3, with 9 bases that match TRBD2. From germline, CDR1 is MNHEY and CDR2 SVGEGT. CDR3 length equals 19 residues. The V segment lost 6 bases and the J segment 4 bases; nucleotides outside the gene matches: 20.